The 20 T cell receptor beta chains in this list originate from one sample, sequenced in a study of blood T cell repertoires in COVID-19. TCRdb's copy holds only in-frame clones and misses some; the assay was immunoSEQ multiplex PCR. Of about 56,000 clones detected, roughly nine tenths appear once; the ten largest clones hold 43%. Sequencing was performed on peripheral blood. The origin of the receptors is a woman aged 55-70 years with COVID-19, enrolled during active disease.

The rearrangement links TRBV6-2 or TRBV6-3 to TRBJ1-3; no clear D. CDR1 is MNHEY and CDR2 is SVGEGT in the germline V gene. The ends were cut back, 5 bases at V and 0 bases at J, with 14 bases in the middle. The length of the CDR3 is 16 residues. The CDR3 bases are TGTGCCAGCAGTCCCGGAGGCTCACGCTCTGGAAACACCATATATTTT. This codes for CASSPGGSRSGNTIYF.

V and J are TRBV25-1 and TRBJ2-2; tentatively, D is TRBD1 (5 bases). The V gene lost 6 bases and the J gene lost 6 bases, with 14 bases spanning the gap. Germline loops: CDR1 MGHDK, CDR2 SYGVNS. This CDR3 region has 14 residues. The CDR3 DNA sequence: TGTGCCAGCAGGCTCCAGGGATCGTCCGGGGAGCTGTTTTTT. Protein product: CASRLQGSSGELFF.

V usage is TRBV3-1 (or the pseudogene TRBV3-2) and J usage is TRBJ2-6, with 8 bases matching TRBD2. This CDR3 contains 16 residues. V lost 5 bases and J lost 1; bases outside the gene matches: 4. CDR1 LGHDT and CDR2 YNNKEL come from the germline V gene (reference sequence). Here the CDR3 reads CASSKRERSGANVLTF. CDR3 nucleotides: TGTGCCAGCAGCAAGCGGGAGAGGTCTGGGGCCAACGTCCTGACTTTC.

V gene TRBV10-3 combines with J gene TRBJ1-4; D unclear. This CDR3 spans 15 amino acids. V lost 0 bases and J lost 0, with 5 bases in between. CDR1 and CDR2 from the germline V gene are ENHRY and SYGVKD. In nucleotides, the CDR3 is TGTGCCATCAGTGAGTCGGCAGCAACTAATGAAAAACTGTTTTTT. This translates into CAISESAATNEKLFF.

The chain joins TRBV12-3 or TRBV12-4 to TRBJ1-5, with D maybe TRBD1 (5 bases). Deletions cut 6 bases from V and 3 bases from J, with 9 bases between. The CDR3 has 13 amino acids. The DNA of the CDR3 is TGTGCCAGCAGCCGACAGATCAATCAGCCCCAGCATTTT. Residues: CASSRQINQPQHF.

The chain combines TRBV5-4 with TRBJ2-1; no clear D. V was cut by 2 bases and J by 7 bases, with 10 bases left in between. The CDR3 contains 13 residues. The germline gives CDR1 SGHNT, CDR2 YYREEE (reference sequence). The CDR3 spells CASSLTRENEQFF. The CDR3 nucleotides read TGTGCCAGCAGCTTAACGCGTGAGAATGAGCAGTTCTTC.

The V and J genes are TRBV3-1 (or the pseudogene TRBV3-2) and TRBJ1-4; weak D call: TRBD1 (5 bases). Looked up from germline, CDR1 is LGHDT and CDR2 is YNNKEL (reference sequence). CDR3 length: 16 residues. V shed 0 bases and J shed 4 bases, with 12 bases lying between them. The CDR3: CASSQDIAGFNEKLFF. CDR3 coding DNA: TGTGCCAGCAGCCAAGATATAGCAGGGTTTAATGAAAAACTGTTTTTT.

This clone was observed once. The chain carries TRBV19 and TRBJ1-1, with 10 bases lining up with TRBD1. From germline, CDR1 is LNHDA and CDR2 SQIVND (reference sequence). The CDR3 is made up of 14 amino acids. V gave up 5 bases and J gave up 6 bases; unmatched junction bases: 6. The chain's CDR3 is CASSSTGGPPEAFF. DNA of the CDR3: TGTGCCAGTAGTTCGACAGGGGGCCCCCCTGAAGCTTTCTTT.

V is TRBV2 and J is TRBJ1-1; D is unclear. The V and J ends lost 3 bases and 0 bases respectively, with 5 bases between them. This CDR3 spans 13 amino acids. Germline assignment: CDR1 SNHLY and CDR2 FYNNEI. CDR3 sequence: CASSDRLNTEAFF. The CDR3 DNA is TGTGCCAGCAGTGACAGGCTGAACACTGAAGCTTTCTTT.

This clone has only one observation. The CDR3 sequence is CASSFGSTGELFF. The CDR3 DNA is TGTGCCAGCAGCTTCGGGTCCACCGGGGAGCTGTTTTTT. The V and J genes are TRBV11-3 and TRBJ2-2, with D hard to call. The germline V and J ends were trimmed by 3 bases and 4 bases, with 6 bases remaining between them. The CDR3 length is 13 residues. CDR1 is SGHNT and CDR2 is YENEEA in the germline V gene.

J is TRBJ1-5 and V is TRBV29-1; maybe TRBD1 (5 bases). Trimming left V 4 bases short and J 2 bases short, with 15 bases between. The CDR3 loop spans 15 amino acids. The germline V gene has CDR1 SQVTM and CDR2 ANQGSEA. As DNA, the CDR3 is TGCAGCGTTGCAATAGGGGCCCAGGGCAATCAGCCCCAGCATTTT. It encodes CSVAIGAQGNQPQHF.

The V and J genes are TRBV5-1 and TRBJ2-7; 8 nucleotides line up with TRBD1. CDR1 is SGHRS, CDR2 YFSETQ, per germline. The trim removed 1 base at V and 2 bases at J, leaving 8 bases unmatched. This CDR3 has 16 amino acids. The CDR3 region is CASSLTRTGLTYEQYF. Written as DNA, the CDR3 is TGCGCCAGCAGCTTGACTCGGACAGGGTTAACCTACGAGCAGTACTTC.

The genes are TRBV5-1 and TRBJ1-3; possible D gene TRBD1, 6 bases. Germline V gene data show CDR1 as SGHRS and CDR2 as YFSETQ. With 4 bases removed from V and 2 bases from J, the gap between germline ends came to 10 bases. The CDR3 consists of 14 residues. CDR3 residues: CASSNTGTGNTIYF. CDR3 DNA: TGCGCCAGCAGCAACACAGGGACTGGAAACACCATATATTTT.

The chain carries TRBV4-3 and TRBJ1-6; 8 bases are shared with TRBD1. The CDR3 loop spans 16 amino acids. Unmatched junction bases numbered 10, after V lost 2 bases and J lost 10 bases. Germline CDR1 LGHNA, CDR2 YSLEER. This CDR3 is CASSQTDRAGLSPLHF. CDR3 sequence (DNA): TGCGCCAGCAGCCAAACGGACAGGGCGGGTCTGTCACCCCTCCACTTT.

This clone was recorded only once. This chain uses TRBV28 with TRBJ1-1; D gene ambiguous. Trimming took 1 base from V and 7 from J, leaving 4 bases between them. The CDR3 is 11 amino acids. From germline, CDR1 is MDHEN and CDR2 SYDVKM. For the CDR3, the DNA is TGTGCCAGCAGTTTATCCAGTGAAGCTTTCTTT. Protein: CASSLSSEAFF.

V usage is TRBV24-1 and J usage is TRBJ2-1; 13 positions match TRBD2. Germline values: CDR1 KGHDR, CDR2 SFDVKD. V dropped 3 bases and J dropped 8; count of bases not matched to a gene: 6. The CDR3 loop spans 16 amino acids. In DNA form, the CDR3 reads TGTGCCACCAGTGATGTCGGGACTAGCGGGAATTATGAGCAGTTCTTC. Protein: CATSDVGTSGNYEQFF.

This clone has a handful of counts. CDR3 region: CASSPGTGDEQFF. CDR3 sequence (DNA): TGCGCCAGCAGCCCCGGGACAGGGGATGAGCAGTTCTTC. The chain is built from TRBV4-1 and TRBJ2-1, with TRBD1 matching over 10 bases. The germline CDR1 and CDR2 sequences are MGHRA and YSYEKL. The CDR3 runs to 13 residues. V lost 4 bases to trimming and J lost 8 bases; unmatched junction nucleotides: 2.

The CDR3 nucleotides read TGTGCCAGCTCACCCGGACAGGGGGCGGGATATGGCTACACCTTC. Its translation: CASSPGQGAGYGYTF. This chain links TRBV18 with TRBJ1-2, with 11 bases that match TRBD1. Germline assignment: CDR1 KGHSH and CDR2 LQKENI. The V gene end was trimmed by 3 bases and the J gene end by 5 bases; junction bases not matched to a gene: 5. This CDR3 is 15 amino acids long. Full variable domain (outside the CDR3, taken from reference TRBV18 and TRBJ1-2): NAGVMQNPRHLVRRRGQEARLRCSPMKGHSHVYWYRQLPEEGLKFMVYLQKENIIDESGMPKERFSAEFPKEGPSILRIQQVVRGDSAAYFCASSPGQGAGYGYTFGSGTRLTVV.

V usage is TRBV27 and J usage is TRBJ2-7; 8 bases are a match to TRBD2. Germline loops: CDR1 MNHEY, CDR2 SMNVEV (reference sequence). This CDR3 is built from 18 residues. With 6 bases clipped from V and 2 bases from J, the junction kept 18 bases outside the gene matches. The CDR3 region is CASRVRAAAGGPPYEQYF. CDR3 DNA: TGTGCCAGCAGGGTCCGTGCCGCGGCGGGAGGCCCCCCCTACGAGCAGTACTTC.

This clone was counted once. The chain recombines TRBV19 with TRBJ2-3; 12 positions agree with TRBD2. The germline V gene has CDR1 LNHDA and CDR2 SQIVND (reference sequence). The CDR3 has 18 residues. V trimming: 2 bases; J trimming: 10 bases; junction bases outside the gene matches: 16. CDR3 nucleotide sequence: TGTGCCAGTAGTATAATCAAAGCATCTAGCGGGAGGGCCACTGCGCAGTATTTT. It is translated as CASSIIKASSGRATAQYF.